These 29 T cell receptor beta chains originate from one sample sequenced in a study of CD8 T cells in ankylosing spondylitis. TCRdb reprocessed the 5' RACE reads via MiXCR and lists one record per CDR3 protein. Among about 160,000 distinct CDR3 sequences, 40% to 50% were seen once, and the ten largest hold around 15%. Sample: synovial fluid, either unsorted or a sorted T cell fraction (not recorded which). These TCRs come from a male donor with ankylosing spondylitis.

This clonotype occurred a few times. The chain carries TRBV7-9 and TRBJ1-1; TRBD1 is a possible D gene (6 bases). The ends were cut back, 1 base at V and 4 bases at J, with 10 bases in the middle. The CDR3 totals 14 residues. Germline lookup yields CDR1 SEHNR and CDR2 FQNEAQ (reference sequence). CDR3 sequence reads: CASSLVGGGTEAFF. DNA of the CDR3: TGTGCCAGCAGCTTAGTAGGGGGTGGCACTGAAGCTTTCTTT.

This clonotype appeared many times. This sequence joins TRBV5-1 and TRBJ2-2, with D perhaps TRBD1 (6 bases). Germline CDR1 is SGHRS and CDR2 is YFSETQ. V was pared by 2 bases and J by 3 bases, with 11 bases between. The CDR3 extends over 15 amino acids. CDR3 amino acids: CASSLGGLDTGELFF. The CDR3 DNA is TGCGCCAGCAGCTTAGGGGGTTTGGACACCGGGGAGCTGTTTTTT.

The rearrangement links TRBV7-9 to TRBJ2-1; D is unclear. In germline, CDR1 is SEHNR, CDR2 FQNEAQ (reference sequence). The CDR3 has 15 residues. The V end lost 5 bases, the J end lost 0 bases, and 11 bases lay between the germline ends. CDR3 coding DNA: TGTGCCAGCAGCGACTCCCTGAGCTCCTACAATGAGCAGTTCTTC. Its translation is CASSDSLSSYNEQFF.

This clonotype was counted only a few times. This chain uses TRBV7-2 with TRBJ2-7; D possibly corresponds to TRBD1 (6 bases). The germline V gene has CDR1 SGHTA and CDR2 FQGNSA. Trimming removed 1 base from V and 2 bases from J, with 12 bases in between. CDR3 size: 15 residues. CDR3 residues: CASSLVGTPTYEQYF. DNA of the CDR3: TGTGCCAGCAGCTTAGTGGGGACACCTACCTACGAGCAGTACTTC.

J is TRBJ2-7 and V is TRBV5-1; no reliable D call. Deletions cut 4 bases from V and 0 bases from J, with 14 bases between. This CDR3 region has 15 residues. CDR1 and CDR2 from the germline V gene are SGHRS and YFSETQ. The CDR3 DNA is TGCGCCAGCAGCCCGGTCGCTTTCAGCTCCTACGAGCAGTACTTC. Translating it yields CASSPVAFSSYEQYF.

A few counts support this clonotype. The chain recombines TRBV10-3 with TRBJ1-1; no clear D. Germline CDR1 is ENHRY and CDR2 is SYGVKD. The CDR3 runs to 14 residues. V was pared by 7 bases and J by 0 bases, with 12 bases between. Here the CDR3 reads CAITPAGMNTEAFF. The CDR3 bases are TGTGCCATCACCCCGGCAGGTATGAACACTGAAGCTTTCTTT.

The chain has TRBV7-8 and TRBJ2-2; perhaps TRBD2 as D (7 bases). The V gene's germline CDR1 is SGHVS and CDR2 FQNEAQ. V lost 5 bases, J lost 5 bases, and 24 bases lay in between. There are 18 residues in the CDR3. The CDR3: CASSLPPYTGGGTGELFF. Written as DNA, the CDR3 is TGTGCCAGCAGCCTACCCCCCTATACGGGGGGCGGAACCGGGGAGCTGTTTTTT.

This chain joins TRBV16 and TRBJ1-1; D perhaps matches TRBD1 (6 bases). Trimming removed 4 bases at V and 2 bases at J, with 20 bases between. The length of the CDR3 is 17 residues. Per the germline V gene, CDR1 is KGHSY and CDR2 is FQNENV. The CDR3 coding sequence is TGTGCCAGCAGCCGCGTCGGGACAACTAGGGCTAACACTGAAGCTTTCTTT. Amino acid sequence: CASSRVGTTRANTEAFF.

The chain recombines TRBV4-1 with TRBJ2-1; possibly TRBD2 for D (5 bases). Trimming took 4 bases from V and 7 from J, leaving 17 bases between them. Germline assignment: CDR1 MGHRA and CDR2 YSYEKL. The CDR3 spans 15 residues. CDR3 DNA: TGCGCCAGCAGCCGTGACTGGCCGGGGTTAAATGAGCAGTTCTTC. It specifies CASSRDWPGLNEQFF.

V usage is TRBV6-1 and J usage is TRBJ1-1, with 8 bases that match TRBD1. V lost 7 bases, J lost 1 base, and 8 bases stayed unmatched. Germline V CDR1 and CDR2: MNHNS, SASEGT. This CDR3 spans 15 amino acids. The CDR3 loop is CASKDRVSQNTEAFF. The CDR3 coding sequence is TGTGCCAGCAAGGACAGGGTATCTCAGAACACTGAAGCTTTCTTT.

The table lists this clonotype with a few counts. This chain uses TRBV18 with TRBJ1-2; a possible D gene is TRBD1 (5 bases). Germline CDR1 KGHSH, CDR2 LQKENI. Trimming stripped 3 bases from V and 7 bases from J, with 12 bases between. CDR3 length equals 13 residues. Here the CDR3 DNA reads TGTGCCAGCTCACCGCAGGGCCTTGGTGGCTACACCTTC. As protein: CASSPQGLGGYTF. Together with reference TRBV18 and TRBJ1-2, the CDR3 gives the full variable domain: NAGVMQNPRHLVRRRGQEARLRCSPMKGHSHVYWYRQLPEEGLKFMVYLQKENIIDESGMPKERFSAEFPKEGPSILRIQQVVRGDSAAYFCASSPQGLGGYTFGSGTRLTVV.

The CDR3 protein is CASSPRLAGAFGEQFF. CDR3 coding DNA: TGCGCCAGCAGCCCAAGGTTAGCGGGAGCTTTTGGTGAGCAGTTCTTC. V gene TRBV4-1 combines with J gene TRBJ2-1; 9 bases line up with TRBD2. The CDR3 loop spans 16 amino acids. CDR1 MGHRA and CDR2 YSYEKL come from the germline V gene. V trimming: 4 bases; J trimming: 9 bases; junction bases outside the gene matches: 13.

This sequence joins TRBV13 and TRBJ1-1, with unresolved D. Trimming left V 2 bases short and J 1 base short, with 8 bases between. CDR1 is PRHDT and CDR2 is FYEKMQ in the germline V gene (reference sequence). CDR3 length equals 14 residues. The CDR3 DNA sequence: TGTGCCAGCAGCTTACAGGCCCAGAACACTGAAGCTTTCTTT. It is translated as CASSLQAQNTEAFF.

The rearrangement uses TRBV12-3 or TRBV12-4 and TRBJ1-1; D may be TRBD1 (5 bases). CDR3 length: 13 residues. Trimming took off 1 base at V and 8 bases at J, with 11 bases between the two ends. In nucleotides, the CDR3 is TGTGCCAGCAGTTTAGTGGGGACCATCGAAGCTTTCTTT. The encoded protein is CASSLVGTIEAFF.

The chain has TRBV10-3 and TRBJ2-1; tentatively, D is TRBD2 (6 bases). V lost 4 bases to trimming and J lost 5 bases, with 15 bases between them. Germline CDR1 is ENHRY and CDR2 is SYGVKD. The CDR3 has 15 amino acids. The DNA for the CDR3 is TGTGCCATCAGTGGGGCGACGGGACTGAACAATGAGCAGTTCTTC. It codes for CAISGATGLNNEQFF.

This clonotype appeared a few times. J is TRBJ2-7 and V is TRBV4-3; a weak D match, TRBD1 (7 bases). This CDR3 has 13 amino acids. CDR1 is LGHNA, CDR2 YSLEER, per germline. Trimming took 0 bases from V and 13 from J, leaving 16 bases between them. CDR3 sequence: CASSQEFRGDHYF. The DNA for the CDR3 is TGCGCCAGCAGCCAAGAGTTCAGGGGGGACCATTACTTC.

This clonotype was seen a few times. CDR3 protein: CASSYSESSLTGELFF. The DNA for the CDR3 is TGTGCCAGCAGTTACTCGGAGAGTAGCCTCACCGGGGAGCTGTTTTTT. The chain recombines TRBV6-5 with TRBJ2-2; D not certain. The CDR3 totals 16 residues. Trimming stripped 0 bases from V and 4 bases from J, with 12 bases between. Germline values: CDR1 MNHEY, CDR2 SVGAGI.

This clonotype was picked up a small number of times. This chain uses TRBV14 with TRBJ2-7; D is undetermined. In germline, CDR1 is SGHDN, CDR2 FVKESK. V gave up 0 bases and J gave up 3 bases, with 9 bases separating them. CDR3 length: 14 amino acids. CDR3 bases: TGTGCCAGCAGCCAAGATCAAGGGCACTACGAGCAGTACTTC. Protein sequence: CASSQDQGHYEQYF.

This clonotype occurred a few times. The chain joins TRBV7-6 to TRBJ1-3; maybe TRBD1 (6 bases). V dropped 5 bases and J dropped 7 bases, with 21 bases sitting between them. The CDR3 is 16 amino acids. Germline V CDR1 and CDR2: SGHVS, FNYEAQ. Here the CDR3 reads CASSPRDNPAANTIYF. The CDR3 nucleotides are TGTGCCAGCAGCCCCCGGGACAACCCAGCGGCGAACACCATATATTTT.

This clonotype was detected only a few times. This rearrangement joins TRBV27 to TRBJ1-2; no clear D gene. The CDR3 totals 12 residues. Between the trimmed V and J ends, which lost 10 bases and 4 bases, there was a span of 13 bases. The germline CDR1 and CDR2 sequences are MNHEY and SMNVEV (reference sequence). DNA of the CDR3: TGTGCCACCAGATACGCTAGCTATGGCTACACCTTC. Its translation: CATRYASYGYTF.

The chain couples TRBV28 to TRBJ1-4; 8 nucleotides match TRBD1. The germline V gene has CDR1 MDHEN and CDR2 SYDVKM. This CDR3 has 16 residues. V lost 1 base to trimming and J lost 7 bases; unmatched junction nucleotides: 8. The CDR3: CASSLYPDRAGEKLFF. The CDR3 DNA reads as TGTGCCAGCAGTTTATATCCGGACAGGGCGGGTGAAAAACTGTTTTTT.

This rearrangement joins TRBV20-1 to TRBJ1-2, with a possible D match to TRBD1 (6 bases). Germline assignment: CDR1 DFQATT and CDR2 SNEGSKA (reference sequence). CDR3 length: 15 residues. V shed 0 bases and J shed 7 bases, with 18 bases lying between them. The CDR3 DNA reads TGCAGTGCTAGAGATCTGGGCAGGGGTTCTTTTGGCTACACCTTC. Its protein product is CSARDLGRGSFGYTF.

The chain has TRBV6-2 or TRBV6-3 and TRBJ1-2; D unclear. CDR3 length: 15 residues. The germline V and J ends were trimmed by 2 bases and 8 bases, with 18 bases remaining between them. The germline gives CDR1 MNHEY, CDR2 SVGEGT. The CDR3 nucleotides are TGTGCCAGCAGTTACCGGAGGGTATTCGGATCCGGCTACACCTTC. Amino acids: CASSYRRVFGSGYTF.

V gene TRBV28 combines with J gene TRBJ1-5, with D maybe TRBD1 (6 bases). This CDR3 has 14 amino acids. With 3 bases removed from V and 9 bases from J, the gap between germline ends came to 15 bases. Germline V gene data show CDR1 as MDHEN and CDR2 as SYDVKM. Here the CDR3 reads CASSFGGGPWPQHF. CDR3 nucleotide sequence: TGTGCCAGCAGTTTCGGAGGGGGTCCGTGGCCCCAGCATTTT.

The gene calls are TRBV10-3 and TRBJ2-7; 11 nucleotides line up with TRBD1. The J segment lost 2 bases and the V segment lost 8 bases, leaving 8 bases of the junction unmatched. The CDR3 is made up of 15 amino acids. The germline V gene has CDR1 ENHRY and CDR2 SYGVKD. The CDR3 reads CAISNRDRGTYEQYF. In nucleotides, the CDR3 is TGTGCCATCTCAAACCGGGACAGGGGGACCTACGAGCAGTACTTC.

The chain links TRBV7-9 to TRBJ2-7; D is unclear. The CDR3 sequence is 14 residues long. V lost 1 base and J lost 2, with 9 bases in between. Germline V gene lookup returns CDR1 SEHNR and CDR2 FQNEAQ (reference sequence). The CDR3 DNA reads TGTGCCAGCAGCTTAGTAGGCTTCACCTACGAGCAGTACTTC. Protein: CASSLVGFTYEQYF.

The chain is built from TRBV4-3 and TRBJ2-7, with D maybe TRBD2 (5 bases). The germline V gene has CDR1 LGHNA and CDR2 YSLEER. This CDR3 is built from 14 residues. Trimming removed 4 bases from V and 3 bases from J, with 13 bases in between. The CDR3 sequence: CASSLYDGVYEQYF. DNA of the CDR3: TGCGCCAGCAGCCTTTATGACGGGGTCTACGAGCAGTACTTC.

The chain joins TRBV12-3 or TRBV12-4 to TRBJ2-1; TRBD2 aligns across 11 bases. V was pared by 4 bases and J by 6 bases, with 11 bases of the junction left unmatched. The CDR3 loop spans 17 amino acids. In DNA form, the CDR3 reads TGTGCCAGCAGTTCCGGGTTTAGCGGGGGGGGTCTCAATGAGCAGTTCTTC. Amino acids: CASSSGFSGGGLNEQFF.

In this sample, this clonotype turned up many times. The V and J genes are TRBV11-1 and TRBJ2-3; no reliable D call. The V end lost 2 bases, the J end lost 0 bases, and 9 bases lay between the germline ends. The CDR3 has 15 residues. Germline V gene sequence: CDR1 SGHAT, CDR2 FQDESV (reference sequence). CDR3 sequence (DNA): TGTGCCAGCAGCTTATGGACCGATAGCACAGATACGCAGTATTTT. Translation gives CASSLWTDSTDTQYF.